These 8 T cell receptor beta chains originate from one sample sequenced in a study of cytomegalovirus exposure and HLA in healthy donors (dated 2017 in TCRdb). Libraries were made using the immunoSEQ multiplex PCR assay. Drawn from immuneACCESS, this table holds only the in-frame rearrangements with V and J called that TCRdb kept. Clones are partly lost; checked studies trace under half to an unresolved V gene and leave the rest unexplained. Present in this sample are roughly 150,000 clones, about nine tenths of which were seen just once. Approximately 10% of the sample goes to the ten largest clones. The specimen was PBMCs. Receptor source: a woman aged 18-35 years in good health and CMV-seropositive.

This sequence joins TRBV10-1 and TRBJ1-1; D unresolved. The V gene lost 3 bases and the J gene lost 5 bases, with 16 bases spanning the gap. This CDR3 spans 15 amino acids. CDR1 is WNHNN, CDR2 SYGVQD, per germline (reference sequence). The CDR3 loop is CASSETDPQGTEAFF. The CDR3 DNA is TGCGCCAGCAGTGAAACAGATCCCCAAGGAACTGAAGCTTTCTTT.

This chain links TRBV5-4 with TRBJ2-3; D perhaps matches TRBD1 (5 bases). Germline assignment: CDR1 SGHNT and CDR2 YYREEE (reference sequence). This CDR3 has 15 amino acids. The V end lost 5 bases, the J end lost 0 bases, and 13 bases lay between the germline ends. CDR3 residues: CASRMTATSTDTQYF. CDR3 in DNA: TGTGCCAGCAGGATGACAGCCACTAGCACAGATACGCAGTATTTT.

This clone was counted only a few times. The V call is TRBV2, the J call TRBJ1-5; D is perhaps TRBD1 (6 bases). The CDR3 sequence is 14 residues long. Trimming shortened V by 3 bases and J by 2 bases, and 8 bases separated the two germline ends. Germline V gives CDR1 SNHLY, CDR2 FYNNEI. The CDR3 sequence: CASSERQGNQPQHF. The CDR3, as DNA: TGTGCCAGCAGTGAGAGACAGGGCAATCAGCCCCAGCATTTT.

This clone has only one observation. V gene TRBV6-4 combines with J gene TRBJ1-1; D uncertain. Germline-derived CDR1 and CDR2 are MRHNA and SNTAGT. V lost 6 bases and J 2 bases, leaving 10 bases between the germline ends. This CDR3 has 13 amino acids. CDR3 protein: CASSSLINTEAFF. Written as DNA, the CDR3 is TGTGCCAGCAGCAGTCTCATAAACACTGAAGCTTTCTTT.

The J gene is TRBJ2-7, the V gene TRBV6-5; TRBD2 aligns across 7 bases. This CDR3 contains 14 residues. Germline V gene lookup returns CDR1 MNHEY and CDR2 SVGAGI. V trimming: 6 bases; J trimming: 0 bases; junction bases outside the gene matches: 5. CDR3 region: CASRASGVSYEQYF. The CDR3 bases are TGTGCCAGCAGGGCGAGCGGGGTCTCCTACGAGCAGTACTTC.

This clone was observed once. The CDR3 DNA sequence: TGCGCCAGCAGCCCTGACTTTAGCGGCTACAATGAGCAGTTCTTC. As protein: CASSPDFSGYNEQFF. The chain links TRBV10-1 to TRBJ2-1; D may be TRBD2 (6 bases). The V gene's germline CDR1 is WNHNN and CDR2 SYGVQD (reference sequence). The length of the CDR3 is 15 residues. Trimming left V 6 bases short and J 3 bases short, with 15 bases between.

This chain links TRBV7-2 with TRBJ1-5; D is perhaps TRBD1 (5 bases). This CDR3 comprises 14 residues. CDR1 SGHTA and CDR2 FQGNSA come from the germline V gene. Trimming removed 1 base from V and 1 base from J, with 5 bases in between. The CDR3 sequence: CASSLGQSNQPQHF. In DNA, the CDR3 is TGTGCCAGCAGCTTAGGACAGAGCAATCAGCCCCAGCATTTT.

The table lists this clone with a count of one. This sequence joins TRBV7-9 and TRBJ2-4, with 8 bases identical to TRBD1. Germline V gives CDR1 SEHNR, CDR2 FQNEAQ (reference sequence). CDR3 length equals 17 residues. V was pared by 5 bases and J by 0 bases, with 9 bases of the junction left unmatched. This CDR3 is CASSTDRGSGAKNIQYF. Written as DNA, the CDR3 is TGTGCCAGCAGCACCGACAGGGGCTCGGGAGCCAAAAACATTCAGTACTTC.